These 6 T cell receptor beta chains came from one sample sequenced in a study of glioma-infiltrating T cells after dendritic cell vaccination. Here immunoSEQ multiplex PCR was the method, and the copy in TCRdb shows in-frame clones only, minus some. Of 93,000 or so clones listed, around 80% were seen once; the top ten hold around 6%. This specimen was blood, taken before dendritic cell vaccination. These receptors were taken from a human donor with glioblastoma.

In this sample, this clone turned up a few times. The chain couples TRBV9 to TRBJ2-3; 15 bases agree with TRBD2. This CDR3 has 16 residues. Germline trimming cut 4 bases from V and 6 bases from J; bases unmatched to any gene: 6. Germline values: CDR1 SGDLS, CDR2 YYNGEE. As DNA, the CDR3 is TGTGCCAGCAGCTTATGGACTAGCGGGAGGGCCGATACGCAGTATTTT. This encodes CASSLWTSGRADTQYF. Combining the CDR3 with reference TRBV9 and TRBJ2-3 gives the whole variable domain DSGVTQTPKHLITATGQRVTLRCSPRSGDLSVYWYQQSLDQGLQFLIQYYNGEERAKGNILERFSAQQFPDLHSELNLSSLELGDSALYFCASSLWTSGRADTQYFGPGTRLTVL.

The CDR3 is CASSSRTSGRGDEQFF. The CDR3 DNA reads as TGTGCCAGCAGCTCCCGGACTAGCGGGAGGGGCGATGAGCAGTTCTTC. The rearrangement uses TRBV5-6 and TRBJ2-1; 15 bases are a match to TRBD2. J gave up 8 bases and V 3 bases, and 6 bases lay outside the gene matches. CDR3 length equals 16 residues. Per germline, CDR1 SGHDT and CDR2 YYEEEE.

In its sample, this clone was seen once. This chain uses TRBV19 with TRBJ1-1; TRBD1 matches at 9 bases. CDR1 is LNHDA, CDR2 SQIVND, per germline (reference sequence). The length of the CDR3 is 15 residues. After removal of 3 bases from V and 12 bases from J, the junction contained 14 bases not matched to a gene. The CDR3 region is CASSIGWRTGDPPFF. The CDR3 region has the DNA TGTGCCAGTAGTATTGGGTGGAGGACAGGGGATCCACCTTTCTTT.

This clone was detected once. The V call is TRBV30, the J call TRBJ1-4; 8 bases fit TRBD1. Germline CDR1 GTSNPN, CDR2 SVGIG (reference sequence). The V segment lost 8 bases and the J segment 8 bases; nucleotides outside the gene matches: 19. This CDR3 contains 16 residues. This CDR3 reads CARPGGTGGSREKLFF. CDR3 nucleotides: TGTGCCCGCCCCGGAGGCACAGGGGGGAGTCGGGAAAAACTGTTTTTT.

This sequence joins TRBV7-8 and TRBJ2-3; the D gene is possibly TRBD2 (7 bases). Germline values: CDR1 SGHVS, CDR2 FQNEAQ. Trimming removed 1 base at V and 3 bases at J, with 20 bases between. This CDR3 is 18 amino acids long. CDR3 sequence: CASSLGVWGGHRTDTQYF. The DNA of the CDR3 is TGTGCCAGCAGCTTAGGAGTTTGGGGGGGGCATAGGACAGATACGCAGTATTTT.

This chain connects TRBV5-1 to TRBJ1-1; no clear D. The CDR3 has 17 amino acids. The V end was cut by 0 bases, the J end by 4 bases, with 19 bases between. Germline loops: CDR1 SGHRS, CDR2 YFSETQ. The CDR3 DNA reads as TGCGCCAGCAGCTTGGGGGCAGGCCGCCCGAACCCCACTGAAGCTTTCTTT. Translation: CASSLGAGRPNPTEAFF.